This entry lists 24 T cell receptor beta chains sequenced from one sample in a study of CD8+CD57+ T cells in acquired aplastic anemia. Sequencing involved patients with CD8+CD57+ cell expansion previously shown by flow cytometry. Profiling of TCR beta VDJ combinations and CDR3 sequences used genomic DNA as template. TCRdb used MiXCR to reprocess the reads, holding one entry per CDR3 protein. Of around 500,000 distinct CDR3 sequences listed, under 40% are singletons. Sequencing was performed on sorted CD4+, CD8+, or CD8+CD57+ T cells (not recorded which) from PBMCs. The receptors were gathered from a human donor with aplastic anemia.

The rearrangement joins TRBV4-3 to TRBJ2-3; 14 bases match TRBD2. Looked up from germline, CDR1 is LGHNA and CDR2 is YSLEER. The junction had 15 bases not matched to a gene; V was cut back by 3 bases and J by 4 bases. The CDR3 covers 20 residues. This chain's CDR3 is CASSQSPRLAGGSRADTQYF. CDR3 sequence (DNA): TGCGCCAGCAGCCAGAGCCCCCGACTAGCGGGGGGGTCTCGTGCAGATACGCAGTATTTT.

V and J are TRBV9 and TRBJ1-1, with unresolved D. This CDR3 has 15 residues. Trimming took 0 bases from V and 0 from J, leaving 9 bases between them. Germline CDR1 SGDLS, CDR2 YYNGEE. In nucleotides, the CDR3 is TGTGCCAGCAGCGTAGCTACTTCCATGAACACTGAAGCTTTCTTT. This sequence encodes CASSVATSMNTEAFF.

CDR3 sequence (DNA): TGTGCCTGGGTTAGGACGGGAGGGGGACAAGAGACCCAGTACTTC. Its protein product is CAWVRTGGGQETQYF. The rearrangement links TRBV30 to TRBJ2-5; TRBD2 aligns across 8 bases. The CDR3 is 15 residues long. CDR1 and CDR2 from the germline V gene are GTSNPN and SVGIG (reference sequence). The V gene end was trimmed by 5 bases and the J gene end by 2 bases; junction bases not matched to a gene: 10.

This clonotype was picked up one time. J is TRBJ1-2 and V is TRBV29-1, with 8 bases aligning to TRBD1. V dropped 4 bases and J dropped 6; count of bases not matched to a gene: 4. The CDR3 sequence is 12 residues long. The germline gives CDR1 SQVTM, CDR2 ANQGSEA. The CDR3, as DNA: TGCAGCGTTGTGGCAGGGGGCGATGGCTACACCTTC. This codes for CSVVAGGDGYTF.

The gene calls are TRBV5-1 and TRBJ2-1; 11 bases fit TRBD2. V lost 3 bases and J lost 10; bases outside the gene matches: 3. The V gene's germline CDR1 is SGHRS and CDR2 YFSETQ. The CDR3 is made up of 13 amino acids. Here the CDR3 reads CASSSRTSGEQFF. The CDR3 region has the DNA TGCGCCAGCAGCTCTAGGACTAGCGGGGAGCAGTTCTTC.

This clonotype was counted ten times or more. The rearrangement uses TRBV10-1 and TRBJ2-5, with unresolved D. V was clipped by 0 bases and J by 4 bases, with 6 bases between them. In germline, CDR1 is WNHNN, CDR2 SYGVQD (reference sequence). This CDR3 spans 13 amino acids. CDR3 sequence: CASSESGLETQYF. CDR3 sequence (DNA): TGCGCCAGCAGTGAGTCAGGGTTAGAGACCCAGTACTTC.

The chain links TRBV2 to TRBJ1-2; TRBD1 aligns across 7 bases. Germline trimming cut 9 bases from V and 5 bases from J; bases unmatched to any gene: 3. The CDR3 is 11 residues long. Germline CDR1 is SNHLY and CDR2 is FYNNEI. CDR3 nucleotides: TGTGCCAGAACGACAGGGTATGGCTACACCTTC. Protein product: CARTTGYGYTF.

This clonotype was counted ten times or more. The V gene is TRBV6-5, the J gene TRBJ1-2, with D possibly being TRBD1 (6 bases). Trimming shortened V by 6 bases and J by 7 bases, and 18 bases separated the two germline ends. This CDR3 spans 14 amino acids. CDR1 is MNHEY, CDR2 SVGAGI, per germline. This CDR3 reads CASRYTGSGAGYTF. For the CDR3, the DNA is TGTGCCAGCAGATATACAGGGAGTGGAGCTGGCTACACCTTC.

This clonotype was counted many times. The CDR3 spells CASDRTNYGYTF. In nucleotides, the CDR3 is TGTGCCAGCGACAGAACTAACTATGGCTACACCTTC. The chain links TRBV10-3 to TRBJ1-2; maybe TRBD1 (5 bases). V dropped 10 bases and J dropped 0 bases, with 9 bases sitting between them. CDR1 is ENHRY and CDR2 is SYGVKD in the germline V gene. This CDR3 is built from 12 residues.

V and J are TRBV10-3 and TRBJ2-5; 10 bases agree with TRBD2. The trim removed 2 bases at V and 4 bases at J, leaving 4 bases unmatched. Germline V gives CDR1 ENHRY, CDR2 SYGVKD. The CDR3 extends over 15 amino acids. The CDR3 loop reads CAISERASGRETQYF. The CDR3 nucleotides read TGTGCCATCAGTGAGCGGGCTAGCGGGAGAGAGACCCAGTACTTC.

A remark on this clonotype: Likely a read error: the CDR3 ends without its conserved phenylalanine or tryptophan. The chain joins TRBV20-1 to TRBJ2-3; D unresolved. CDR1 and CDR2 from the germline V gene are DFQATT and SNEGSKA (reference sequence). The CDR3 runs to 15 residues. V was clipped by 3 bases and J by 4 bases, with 17 bases between them. The CDR3 spells CSARDLKTLPDTQYL. In DNA form, the CDR3 reads TGCAGTGCTAGGGACCTAAAGACCTTACCAGATACGCAGTATCTT.

Comment on this clonotype: No conserved phenylalanine or tryptophan is present at the end of the CDR3, so a read error is the likely explanation. The chain is built from TRBV7-3 and TRBJ1-1; the match to TRBD1 covers 9 bases. This CDR3 comprises 17 residues. Germline V gives CDR1 SGHTA, CDR2 FQGTGA. V lost 0 bases, J lost 7 bases, and 12 bases stayed unmatched. DNA of the CDR3: TGTGCCAGCAGCTTAACGGGTTTGGGAACAGGGGGCAGTGAAGCTTTCCTT. Translated, it gives CASSLTGLGTGGSEAFL.

This clonotype was counted at least ten times. The chain employs TRBV7-6 and TRBJ2-7; D gene unclear. The ends were cut back, 4 bases at V and 0 bases at J, with 13 bases in the middle. This CDR3 contains 15 residues. Germline CDR1 is SGHVS and CDR2 is FNYEAQ. This chain's CDR3 is CASSSRLSDSYEQYF. The DNA for the CDR3 is TGTGCCAGCAGCTCCCGATTGAGCGACTCCTACGAGCAGTACTTC.

This clonotype was observed at least ten times. J is TRBJ1-2 and V is TRBV19; D uncertain. The V gene lost 5 bases and the J gene lost 0 bases, with 16 bases spanning the gap. Germline V gene data show CDR1 as LNHDA and CDR2 as SQIVND (reference sequence). CDR3 size: 16 residues. CDR3 DNA sequence: TGTGCCAGTAGTCCCTCTGGCCCCCAGACTAACTATGGCTACACCTTC. This codes for CASSPSGPQTNYGYTF.

The sample holds many counts of this clonotype. The CDR3 reads CASSFVGSPLHF. The CDR3 region has the DNA TGTGCCAGCAGTTTTGTCGGGTCACCCCTCCACTTT. The chain combines TRBV12-3 or TRBV12-4 with TRBJ1-6; D is uncertain. The ends were cut back, 3 bases at V and 10 bases at J, with 7 bases in the middle. CDR3 length equals 12 residues.

The chain joins TRBV27 to TRBJ1-6, with D uncertain. Germline loops: CDR1 MNHEY, CDR2 SMNVEV (reference sequence). V was clipped by 2 bases and J by 2 bases, with 7 bases between them. This CDR3 region has 15 residues. CDR3 nucleotides: TGTGCCAGCAGTTTAAGCGGACCCTATAATTCACCCCTCCACTTT. It specifies CASSLSGPYNSPLHF.

In this sample, this clonotype turned up many times. The V and J genes are TRBV4-3 and TRBJ1-2, with unresolved D. Trimming left V 3 bases short and J 0 bases short, with 11 bases between. Germline lookup yields CDR1 LGHNA and CDR2 YSLEER. The CDR3 contains 15 residues. The CDR3 nucleotides read TGCGCCAGCAGCCAGATGGGATCAGCTAACTATGGCTACACCTTC. It encodes CASSQMGSANYGYTF.

Regarding this clonotype: An end of the junction does not agree with germline; a read error may underlie this. This chain connects TRBV7-2 to TRBJ2-1; 7 bases fit TRBD1. Germline CDR1 SGHTA, CDR2 FQGNSA. CDR3 length equals 14 residues. The CDR3 bases are TGTGCCTGCAGCCCCGCGAGGGGGCCGAATGAGCAGTTCTTC. As protein: CACSPARGPNEQFF.

This clonotype was seen at least ten times. The chain joins TRBV10-2 to TRBJ2-7; unclear D gene. The CDR3 extends over 12 amino acids. V was cut by 6 bases and J by 4 bases, with 10 bases left in between. Germline CDR1 and CDR2: WSHSY and SAAADI. The CDR3 spells CASSLSKYEQYF. The CDR3 nucleotides read TGCGCCAGCAGCCTGAGTAAGTACGAGCAGTACTTC.

V and J are TRBV30 and TRBJ2-1; 8 positions match TRBD1. V lost 3 bases and J lost 8; bases outside the gene matches: 9. Germline V gene lookup returns CDR1 GTSNPN and CDR2 SVGIG (reference sequence). This CDR3 contains 14 residues. CDR3 amino acids: CAWRGTGWVDEQFF. The CDR3 region has the DNA TGTGCCTGGAGGGGGACAGGTTGGGTCGATGAGCAGTTCTTC. Full variable domain (rest looked up from reference TRBV30 and TRBJ2-1): SQTIHQWPATLVQPVGSPLSLECTVEGTSNPNLYWYRQAAGRGLQLLFYSVGIGQISSEVPQNLSASRPQDRQFILSSKKLLLSDSGFYLCAWRGTGWVDEQFFGPGTRLTVL.

This clonotype has only a few counts. The chain uses TRBV2 and TRBJ2-7, with D perhaps being TRBD1 or TRBD2 (5 bases each). In germline, CDR1 is SNHLY, CDR2 FYNNEI. CDR3 length: 15 amino acids. V was trimmed by 4 bases and J by 5 bases, leaving 18 bases between them. The CDR3: CASSADTGTWDEQYF. DNA for the CDR3: TGTGCCAGCAGTGCAGATACCGGGACCTGGGACGAGCAGTACTTC.

This clonotype was observed a few times. V usage is TRBV5-1 and J usage is TRBJ2-1; tentatively, D is TRBD2 (6 bases). The CDR3 is 15 amino acids. CDR1 is SGHRS, CDR2 YFSETQ, per germline. V lost 5 bases, J lost 2 bases, and 14 bases lay in between. CDR3 loop: CASRKAGTAYNEQFF. The CDR3 DNA sequence: TGCGCCAGCAGAAAGGCGGGAACCGCCTACAATGAGCAGTTCTTC.

This clonotype has a handful of counts. This chain's CDR3 is CSALGLAGSTDTQYF. In DNA, the CDR3 is TGCAGTGCCTTAGGACTAGCGGGGAGCACAGATACGCAGTATTTT. The chain recombines TRBV20-1 with TRBJ2-3; 12 positions match TRBD2. The CDR3 extends over 15 amino acids. CDR1 is DFQATT, CDR2 SNEGSKA, per germline (reference sequence). Trimming cost V 6 bases and J 0 bases; bases outside gene matches: 4.

In its sample, this clonotype was seen a few times. This sequence joins TRBV2 and TRBJ1-2; D remains ambiguous. Trimming stripped 5 bases from V and 4 bases from J, with 17 bases between. From germline, CDR1 is SNHLY and CDR2 FYNNEI. This CDR3 is built from 15 residues. CDR3 in amino acids: CASSLSMGAAYGYTF. The DNA of the CDR3 is TGTGCCAGCAGTTTATCCATGGGAGCGGCCTATGGCTACACCTTC.